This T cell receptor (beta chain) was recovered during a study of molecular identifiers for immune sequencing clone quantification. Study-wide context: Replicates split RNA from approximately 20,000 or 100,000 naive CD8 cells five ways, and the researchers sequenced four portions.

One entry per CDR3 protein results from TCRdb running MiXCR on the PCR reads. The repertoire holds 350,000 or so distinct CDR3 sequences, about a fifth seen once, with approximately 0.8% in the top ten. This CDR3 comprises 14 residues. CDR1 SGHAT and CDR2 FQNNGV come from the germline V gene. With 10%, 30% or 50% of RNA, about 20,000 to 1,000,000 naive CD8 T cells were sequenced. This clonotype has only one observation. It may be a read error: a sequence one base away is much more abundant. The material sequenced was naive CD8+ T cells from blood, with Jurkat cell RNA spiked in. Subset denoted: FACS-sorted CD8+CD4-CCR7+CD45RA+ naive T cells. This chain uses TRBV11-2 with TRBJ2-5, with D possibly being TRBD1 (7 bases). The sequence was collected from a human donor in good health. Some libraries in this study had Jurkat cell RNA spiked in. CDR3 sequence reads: CASSSQGGQEAQYF. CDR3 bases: TGTGCCAGCAGTTCCCAGGGGGGACAAGAGGCCCAGTACTTC.